The T cell receptor beta chain under discussion was sequenced for a study of PD-L1 blockade in urothelial cancer. Study-level background: A median of 141,255 T cells was found in the blood samples. Findings and caveats of the study: Pretreatment TCR clonality in blood, when below the median, was predictive of better survival.

Details on this clone: Its antigen remains unidentified.

Assay: immunoSEQ multiplex PCR; the TCRdb copy retains only in-frame clones and omits some. The sample holds about 74,000 clones, roughly nine tenths seen once. CDR3 length: 19 residues. In germline, CDR1 is SGHDT, CDR2 YYEEEE. V was pared by 4 bases and J by 1 base, with 14 bases of the junction left unmatched. Time point reported: pretreatment peripheral blood. Material: PBMCs, obtained around atezolizumab (anti-PD-L1) treatment. This chain links TRBV5-6 with TRBJ2-5; 12 bases map to TRBD1. The TCR sequence derives from a man aged 70-80 years with urothelial cancer. As DNA, the CDR3 is TGTGCCAGCAGCCGCAAACCGGGACAGGGGGCGAACAGCCAAGAGACCCAGTACTTC. Its protein is CASSRKPGQGANSQETQYF.